These T cell receptor beta chains were read from a single sample in a study of T cell changes during pregnancy in multiple sclerosis. The method was immunoSEQ multiplex PCR; TCRdb's version includes in-frame clones alone and lacks a portion of them. Among fewer than 20,000 clones listed, around 96% were seen once. The source was peripheral blood, collected in the third trimester of pregnancy. Every receptor here comes from a female donor with multiple sclerosis, enrolled in a pregnancy study. The CDR3 runs from the conserved cysteine through the conserved F or W. D genes are given only for firm matches. Rows may omit the clone size; those that give it use once, few, many or a size class.

clone size	V gene	D gene	J gene	CDR3 DNA	CDR3 protein
.	TRBV11-2	.	TRBJ2-6	TGTGCCAGCAGCTCCCGCACACGGGGCTCTGGGGCCAACGTCCTGACTTTC	CASSSRTRGSGANVLTF
once	TRBV6-4	.	TRBJ2-1	TGTGCCGGATACTCGAAGGGAGAATCCTACAATGAGCAGTTCTTC	CAGYSKGESYNEQFF
.	TRBV6-5	TRBD2	TRBJ2-7	TGTGCCAGCAGTTACGGGCGGGAGGGCTCCTACGAGCAGTACTTC	CASSYGREGSYEQYF
.	TRBV2	.	TRBJ2-7	TGTGCCAGCAGGCTGACAGTTAAGAAGCACGAGCAGTACTTC	CASRLTVKKHEQYF
.	TRBV15	TRBD2	TRBJ2-1	TGTGCCACCAGCAGAGAGACTAGCGTCAATGAGCAGTTCTTC	CATSRETSVNEQFF
.	TRBV19	TRBD1	TRBJ1-2	TGTGCCAGTAGTGGGACAGCTAGTAACTATGGCTACACCTTC	CASSGTASNYGYTF
.	TRBV10-3	.	TRBJ1-1	TGTGCCATCAGTGAAATGACAGCGAACACTGAAGCTTTCTTT	CAISEMTANTEAFF
.	TRBV25-1	.	TRBJ2-1	TGTGCCAGCAGTCCGACACGGACTATTAACAATGAGCAGTTCTTC	CASSPTRTINNEQFF
.	TRBV7-2	TRBD2	TRBJ2-7	TGTGCCAGCAGCCTCAAGCGGGGTGCCCCCTACGAGCAGTACTTC	CASSLKRGAPYEQYF
.	TRBV19	.	TRBJ1-5	TGTGCCAGTAGTATGATGAGAAACCGTACCAATCAGCCCCAGCATTTT	CASSMMRNRTNQPQHF
.	TRBV18	.	TRBJ1-2	TGTGCCAGCTCACCAGGTGTCCCCGGGTCCCGAAGAGACTATGGCTACACCTTC	CASSPGVPGSRRDYGYTF
.	TRBV6-1	.	TRBJ1-5	TGTGCCAGCAGTGCTGGCCCAAATCAGCCCCAGCATTTT	CASSAGPNQPQHF
.	TRBV27	TRBD1	TRBJ2-7	TGTGCCAGCAGTTCGCCGGGACAGGGGTCGTACGAGCAGTACTTC	CASSSPGQGSYEQYF
.	TRBV27	TRBD2	TRBJ2-2	TGTGCCAGCACCCCACGGGGGGGCAGCCACACCGGGGAGCTGTTTTTT	CASTPRGGSHTGELFF
.	TRBV28	TRBD2	TRBJ2-3	TGTGCCAGCAGGGGCCTCAGCGGGAGGAGGGCGGATACGCAGTATTTT	CASRGLSGRRADTQYF
.	TRBV4-3	.	TRBJ1-2	TGCGCCAGCAGCCAAGAAGGTTCCGGGTATGGCTACACCTTC	CASSQEGSGYGYTF
once	TRBV2	TRBD1	TRBJ1-2	TGTGCCAGCAACGGACAGGGAAAACACTATGGCTACACCTTC	CASNGQGKHYGYTF
.	TRBV28	TRBD1	TRBJ2-7	TGTGCCAGCAGTCTACGACGTCCGGGACAGTACGAGCAGTACTTC	CASSLRRPGQYEQYF
.	TRBV11-3	.	TRBJ2-2	TGTGCCAGCAGCTTACGGAGAACCGGGGAGCTGTTTTTT	CASSLRRTGELFF
.	TRBV5-1	.	TRBJ2-7	TGCGCCAGCAGAGGTTTAGGCCAGAACTACGAGCAGTACTTC	CASRGLGQNYEQYF
.	TRBV6-4	.	TRBJ2-3	TGTGCCAGCAGGCCCGGGACTCAGGGCACAGATACGCAGTATTTT	CASRPGTQGTDTQYF
.	TRBV7-2	.	TRBJ1-6	TGTGCCAGCAGCTTGAAGTGGGGGGTTGCACATTCACCCCTCCACTTT	CASSLKWGVAHSPLHF
.	TRBV10-3	TRBD1	TRBJ1-2	TGTGCCATCAGGGGACAGGTTTATGGCTACACCTTC	CAIRGQVYGYTF
.	TRBV5-1	TRBD1	TRBJ1-1	TGCGCCAGCAGCCGAGGGACAGAGAACACTGAAGCTTTCTTT	CASSRGTENTEAFF
.	TRBV6-5	.	TRBJ1-1	TGTGCCAGCTCTTCGGGGTGGACTGAAGCTTTCTTT	CASSSGWTEAFF
.	TRBV2	.	TRBJ2-7	TGTGCCAGCGGCGCAGACTTGAGCTCCTACGAGCAGTACTTC	CASGADLSSYEQYF
.	TRBV7-7	.	TRBJ2-3	TGTGCCAGCAGCTTAGGGGCACAGGGAGATACGCAGTATTTT	CASSLGAQGDTQYF
.	TRBV6-1	.	TRBJ1-2	TGTGCCAGCAGTGAAACGGTGAACTATGGCTACACCTTC	CASSETVNYGYTF
few	TRBV2	.	TRBJ2-2	TGTGCCAGCAGCCAGGGGAAGGTGTTACCCGGGGAGCTGTTTTTT	CASSQGKVLPGELFF
once	TRBV9	.	TRBJ1-2	TGTGCCAGCAGCGTAGGGCGGGGAGCTAACTATGGCTACACCTTC	CASSVGRGANYGYTF
once	TRBV30	.	TRBJ2-2	TGTGCCTGTCTCGGACAGCTAAACACCGGGGAGCTGTTTTTT	CACLGQLNTGELFF
once	TRBV7-9	.	TRBJ1-1	TGTGCCAGCAGCTTGGGGCAGCCCAGTGAAGCTTTCTTT	CASSLGQPSEAFF
.	TRBV7-9	.	TRBJ1-5	TGTGCCAGCAGCTTATCCTTCGATCAGCCCCAGCATTTT	CASSLSFDQPQHF
.	TRBV19	.	TRBJ2-1	TGTGCCAGTAGTATAACCGGGCTCGGGAGCAACTCCTACAATGAGCAGTTCTTC	CASSITGLGSNSYNEQFF
few	TRBV2	.	TRBJ1-2	TGTGCCAGCAGTGTGAACAACAACTATGGCTACACCTTC	CASSVNNNYGYTF
once	TRBV19	.	TRBJ1-2	TGTGCCACAACACGAATCCGGGACACTGGCTACACCTTC	CATTRIRDTGYTF
few	TRBV19	.	TRBJ1-5	TGTGCCAGTAGTATAGATCGGACAACGTCACTCAATCAGCCCCAGCATTTT	CASSIDRTTSLNQPQHF
.	TRBV4-2	.	TRBJ1-4	TGTGCCTGCGGAGCGGGCGGGGGGGATGAAAAACTGTTTTTT	CACGAGGGDEKLFF
.	TRBV7-6	.	TRBJ1-6	TGTGCCAGCACCACTACCCCGGGAGGCTCACCCCTCCACTTT	CASTTTPGGSPLHF
.	TRBV11-1	TRBD1	TRBJ1-1	TGTGCCAGCAGCCCCCGGGACAGGCTGAACACTGAAGCTTTCTTT	CASSPRDRLNTEAFF
.	TRBV7-9	TRBD1	TRBJ1-1	TGTGCCAGCAGCTTTACGGGACAGGGTGCTGCTGAAGCTTTCTTT	CASSFTGQGAAEAFF
.	TRBV19	.	TRBJ2-6	TGTGCCAGTAGTAATTTTTATAAGAGAGACTCTGGGGCCAACGTCCTGACTTTC	CASSNFYKRDSGANVLTF